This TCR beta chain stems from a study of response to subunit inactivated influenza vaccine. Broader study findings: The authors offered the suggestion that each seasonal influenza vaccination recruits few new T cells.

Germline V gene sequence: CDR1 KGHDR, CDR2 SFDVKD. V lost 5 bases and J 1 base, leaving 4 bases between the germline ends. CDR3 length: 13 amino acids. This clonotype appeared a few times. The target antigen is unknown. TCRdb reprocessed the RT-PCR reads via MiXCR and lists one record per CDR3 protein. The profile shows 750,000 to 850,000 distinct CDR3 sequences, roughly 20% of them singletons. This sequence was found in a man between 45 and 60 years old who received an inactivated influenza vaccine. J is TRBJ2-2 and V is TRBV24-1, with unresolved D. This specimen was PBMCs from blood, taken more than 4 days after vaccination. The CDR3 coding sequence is TGTGCCACCAGTGTTGGGAACACCGGGGAGCTGTTTTTT. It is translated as CATSVGNTGELFF.